The present entry profiles one TCR beta chain with its context. The data are from a study of blood T cell repertoires in COVID-19. The data were produced by immunoSEQ multiplex PCR, yet TCRdb's version contains in-frame clones alone and is incomplete. The table records about 88,000 clones, 80% to 95% of them present only once. V lost 3 bases to trimming and J lost 2 bases, with 7 bases between them. The CDR3 has 13 residues. The sample consisted of peripheral blood. The TCR comes from a man between 18 and 35 years old with COVID-19, enrolled during active disease. J is TRBJ1-1 and V is TRBV12-3 or TRBV12-4; no firm D call. Here the CDR3 reads CASSFGSNTEAFF. The DNA of the CDR3 is TGTGCCAGCAGTTTCGGTAGCAACACTGAAGCTTTCTTT.